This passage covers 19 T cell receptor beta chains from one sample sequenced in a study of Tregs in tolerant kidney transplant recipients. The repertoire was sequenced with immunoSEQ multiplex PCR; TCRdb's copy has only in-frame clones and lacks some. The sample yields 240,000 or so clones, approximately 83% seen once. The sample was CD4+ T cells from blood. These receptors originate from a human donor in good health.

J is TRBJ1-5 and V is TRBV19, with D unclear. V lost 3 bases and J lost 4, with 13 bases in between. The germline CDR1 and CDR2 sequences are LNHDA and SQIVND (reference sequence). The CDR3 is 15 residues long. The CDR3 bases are TGTGCCAGTAGTATTCGGGTGACGGGTAATCAGCCCCAGCATTTT. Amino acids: CASSIRVTGNQPQHF.

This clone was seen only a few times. CDR3 coding DNA: TGTGCCAGTAGCCTTGGACGGGGGCGGATTGGGGACACTGAAGCTTTCTTT. Translation: CASSLGRGRIGDTEAFF. The V call is TRBV19, the J call TRBJ1-1; a possible D gene is TRBD1 (6 bases). V was clipped by 6 bases and J by 3 bases, with 23 bases between them. CDR3 length: 17 amino acids. The V gene's germline CDR1 is LNHDA and CDR2 SQIVND (reference sequence).

CDR3 sequence (DNA): TGTGCCAGTAGTGCGGGAGGGGGAGAGACCCAGTACTTC. This codes for CASSAGGGETQYF. This sequence joins TRBV19 and TRBJ2-5; TRBD2 matches 9 bases. The V and J ends lost 5 bases and 4 bases, in that order; junction bases with no gene match: 2. Germline CDR1 and CDR2: LNHDA and SQIVND (reference sequence). This CDR3 has 13 amino acids.

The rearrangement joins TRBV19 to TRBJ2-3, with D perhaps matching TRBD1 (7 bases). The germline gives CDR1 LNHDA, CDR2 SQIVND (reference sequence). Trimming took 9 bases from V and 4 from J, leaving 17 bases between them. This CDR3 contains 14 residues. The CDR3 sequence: CASHWTGGADTQYF. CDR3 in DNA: TGTGCCAGCCATTGGACAGGCGGGGCAGATACGCAGTATTTT.

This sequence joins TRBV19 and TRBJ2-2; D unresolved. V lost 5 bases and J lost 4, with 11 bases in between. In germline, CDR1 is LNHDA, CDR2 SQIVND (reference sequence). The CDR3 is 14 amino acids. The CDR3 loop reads CASSVSGATGELFF. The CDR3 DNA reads TGTGCCAGTAGTGTATCGGGCGCCACCGGGGAGCTGTTTTTT.

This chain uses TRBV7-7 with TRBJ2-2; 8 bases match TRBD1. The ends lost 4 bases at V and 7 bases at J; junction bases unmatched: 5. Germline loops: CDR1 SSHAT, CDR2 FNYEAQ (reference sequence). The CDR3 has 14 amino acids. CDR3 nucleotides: TGTGCCAGCAGCTGGACAGGGATAGGCGGGGAGCTGTTTTTT. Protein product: CASSWTGIGGELFF.

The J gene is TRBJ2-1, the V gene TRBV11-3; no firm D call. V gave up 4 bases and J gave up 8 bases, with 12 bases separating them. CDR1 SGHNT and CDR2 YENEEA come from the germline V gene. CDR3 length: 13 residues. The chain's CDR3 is CASSSGYSDEQFF. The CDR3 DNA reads TGTGCCAGCAGCTCGGGCTACTCGGATGAGCAGTTCTTC. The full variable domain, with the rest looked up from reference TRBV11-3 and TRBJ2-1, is EAGVVQSPRYKIIEKKQPVAFWCNPISGHNTLYWYLQNLGQGPELLIRYENEEAVDDSQLPKDRFSAERLKGVDSTLKIQPAELGDSAVYLCASSSGYSDEQFFGPGTRLTVL.

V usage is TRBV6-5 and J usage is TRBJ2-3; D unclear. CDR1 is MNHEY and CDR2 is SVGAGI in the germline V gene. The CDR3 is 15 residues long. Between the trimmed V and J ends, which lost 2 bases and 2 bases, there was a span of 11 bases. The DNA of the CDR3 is TGTGCCAGCAGTTACGTCTCCGCAAACACAGATACGCAGTATTTT. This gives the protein CASSYVSANTDTQYF.

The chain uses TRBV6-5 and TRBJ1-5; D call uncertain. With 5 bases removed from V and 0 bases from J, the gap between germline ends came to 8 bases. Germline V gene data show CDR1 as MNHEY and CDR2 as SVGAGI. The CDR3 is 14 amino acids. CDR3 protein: CASSVSISNQPQHF. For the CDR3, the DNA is TGTGCCAGCAGTGTGAGTATTAGCAATCAGCCCCAGCATTTT.

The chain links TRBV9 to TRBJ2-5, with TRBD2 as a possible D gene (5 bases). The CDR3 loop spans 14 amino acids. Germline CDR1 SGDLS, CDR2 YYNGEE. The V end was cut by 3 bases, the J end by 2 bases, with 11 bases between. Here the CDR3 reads CASSAGWRQETQYF. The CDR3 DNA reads TGTGCCAGCAGCGCGGGGTGGAGACAAGAGACCCAGTACTTC.

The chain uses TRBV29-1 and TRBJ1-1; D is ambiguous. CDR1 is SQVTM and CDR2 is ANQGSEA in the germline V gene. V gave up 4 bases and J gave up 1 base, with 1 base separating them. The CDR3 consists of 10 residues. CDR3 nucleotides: TGCAGCGTTGGGAACACTGAAGCTTTCTTT. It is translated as CSVGNTEAFF.

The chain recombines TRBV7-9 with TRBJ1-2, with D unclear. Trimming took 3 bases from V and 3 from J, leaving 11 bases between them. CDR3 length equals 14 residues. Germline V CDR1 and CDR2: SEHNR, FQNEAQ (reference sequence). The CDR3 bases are TGTGCCAGCAGCTTGGGCCACCTCCACTATGGCTACACCTTC. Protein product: CASSLGHLHYGYTF.

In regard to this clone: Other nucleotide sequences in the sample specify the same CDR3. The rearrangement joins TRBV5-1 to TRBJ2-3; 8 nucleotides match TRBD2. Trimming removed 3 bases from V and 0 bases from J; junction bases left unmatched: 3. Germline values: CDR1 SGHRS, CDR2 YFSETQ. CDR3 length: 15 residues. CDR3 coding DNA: TGCGCCAGCAGCTCCCTAGCGGGTAGCACAGATACGCAGTATTTT. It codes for CASSSLAGSTDTQYF. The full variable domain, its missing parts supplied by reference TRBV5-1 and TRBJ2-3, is KAGVTQTPRYLIKTRGQQVTLSCSPISGHRSVSWYQQTPGQGLQFLFEYFSETQRNKGNFPGRFSGRQFSNSRSEMNVSTLELGDSALYLCASSSLAGSTDTQYFGPGTRLTVL.

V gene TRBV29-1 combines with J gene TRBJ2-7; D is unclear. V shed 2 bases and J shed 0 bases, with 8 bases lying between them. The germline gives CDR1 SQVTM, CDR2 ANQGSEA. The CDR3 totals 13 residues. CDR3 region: CSVETGSSYEQYF. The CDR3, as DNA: TGCAGCGTTGAAACTGGCAGCTCCTACGAGCAGTACTTC.

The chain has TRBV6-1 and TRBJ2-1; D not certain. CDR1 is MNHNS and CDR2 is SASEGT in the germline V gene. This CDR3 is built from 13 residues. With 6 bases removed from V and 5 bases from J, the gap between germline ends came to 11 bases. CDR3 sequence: CASSLYEDNEQFF. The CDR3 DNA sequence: TGTGCCAGCAGCCTCTATGAGGACAATGAGCAGTTCTTC.

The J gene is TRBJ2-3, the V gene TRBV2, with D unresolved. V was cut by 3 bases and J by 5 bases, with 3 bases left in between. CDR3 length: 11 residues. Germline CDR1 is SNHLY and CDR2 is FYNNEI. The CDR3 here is CASSDRDTQYF. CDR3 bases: TGTGCCAGCAGTGATAGAGATACGCAGTATTTT. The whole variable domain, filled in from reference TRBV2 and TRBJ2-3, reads EPEVTQTPSHQVTQMGQEVILRCVPISNHLYFYWYRQILGQKVEFLVSFYNNEISEKSEIFDDQFSVERPDGSNFTLKIRSTKLEDSAMYFCASSDRDTQYFGPGTRLTVL.

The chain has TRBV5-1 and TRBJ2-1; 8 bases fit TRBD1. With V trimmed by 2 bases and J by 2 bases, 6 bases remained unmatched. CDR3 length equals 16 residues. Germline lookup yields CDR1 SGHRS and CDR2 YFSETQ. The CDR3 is CASSFGQGGPYNEQFF. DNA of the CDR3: TGCGCCAGCAGCTTCGGACAGGGCGGACCCTACAATGAGCAGTTCTTC.

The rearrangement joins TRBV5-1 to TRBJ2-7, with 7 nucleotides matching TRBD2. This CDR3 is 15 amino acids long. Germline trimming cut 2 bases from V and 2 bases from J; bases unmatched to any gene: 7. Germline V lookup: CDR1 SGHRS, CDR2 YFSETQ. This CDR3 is CASSFGAGEPYEQYF. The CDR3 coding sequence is TGCGCCAGCAGCTTCGGGGCGGGAGAGCCCTACGAGCAGTACTTC.

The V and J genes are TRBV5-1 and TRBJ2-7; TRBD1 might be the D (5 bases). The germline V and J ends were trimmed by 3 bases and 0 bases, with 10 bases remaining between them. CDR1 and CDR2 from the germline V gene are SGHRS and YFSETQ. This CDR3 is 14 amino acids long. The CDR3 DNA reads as TGCGCCAGCAGCTGGGGCGACGGCTCCTACGAGCAGTACTTC. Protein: CASSWGDGSYEQYF. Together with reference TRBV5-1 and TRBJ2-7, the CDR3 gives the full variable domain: KAGVTQTPRYLIKTRGQQVTLSCSPISGHRSVSWYQQTPGQGLQFLFEYFSETQRNKGNFPGRFSGRQFSNSRSEMNVSTLELGDSALYLCASSWGDGSYEQYFGPGTRLTVT.